The 13 T cell receptor beta chains reported below all come from one sample, sequenced in a study of a mutant IDH1 vaccine in newly diagnosed glioma. TCRdb's table, derived via immunoSEQ multiplex PCR, lists solely in-frame clones and lacks some. The sample lists 30,000 to 45,000 clones, 80% to 95% occurring once. Described time point: week 5, during vaccination. What each vaccine dose contained was 300 ug of mutant IDH1 20-mer peptide, accompanied by topical imiquimod. Which antigens these TCRs recognize remains unknown. The source was PBMCs, collected from a glioma patient whose treatment included an IDH1 peptide vaccine. Receptors were obtained from a man aged 50-60 years with glioma.

This chain joins TRBV5-1 and TRBJ1-2; no clear D gene. This CDR3 contains 12 residues. Germline assignment: CDR1 SGHRS and CDR2 YFSETQ. Trimming removed 0 bases from V and 8 bases from J, with 8 bases in between. The CDR3 DNA is TGCGCCAGCAGCTTGGAGAGGGAAGGCTACACCTTC. The encoded protein is CASSLEREGYTF.

This sequence joins TRBV25-1 and TRBJ1-5, with no clear D. V was cut by 6 bases and J by 3 bases, with 3 bases left in between. CDR1 and CDR2 (germline): MGHDK, SYGVNS. The CDR3 totals 11 residues. In DNA, the CDR3 is TGTGCCAGCAGAGACAATCAGCCCCAGCATTTT. It specifies CASRDNQPQHF. The full variable domain, with the rest looked up from reference TRBV25-1 and TRBJ1-5, is EADIYQTPRYLVIGTGKKITLECSQTMGHDKMYWYQQDPGMELHLIHYSYGVNSTEKGDLSSESTVSRIRTEHFPLTLESARPSHTSQYLCASRDNQPQHFGDGTRLSIL.

The V gene is TRBV10-3, the J gene TRBJ2-7; TRBD2 aligns across 8 bases. Trimming at V came to 9 bases and at J to 2 bases, leaving 9 bases not matched to a gene. Germline CDR1 ENHRY, CDR2 SYGVKD. CDR3 length: 14 residues. This chain's CDR3 is CAISRGAPAYEQYF. In DNA, the CDR3 is TGTGCCATTTCGCGGGGGGCTCCCGCCTACGAGCAGTACTTC.

This chain connects TRBV30 to TRBJ1-2; the D gene is possibly TRBD1 (5 bases). Trimming pared 3 bases from V and 4 bases from J, leaving 15 bases between. The CDR3 is 14 amino acids. The germline V gene has CDR1 GTSNPN and CDR2 SVGIG (reference sequence). CDR3 amino acids: CAWSPGTLVYGYTF. DNA of the CDR3: TGTGCCTGGAGCCCCGGGACGCTCGTCTATGGCTACACCTTC.

The sample holds a few counts of this clone. The V call is TRBV7-8, the J call TRBJ1-5; TRBD1 matches 8 bases. CDR1 and CDR2 (germline): SGHVS, FQNEAQ. V trimming: 5 bases; J trimming: 4 bases; junction bases outside the gene matches: 4. The CDR3 consists of 14 residues. The DNA for the CDR3 is TGTGCCAGCAGCCCATGGACAGGGAATCAGCCCCAGCATTTT. It encodes CASSPWTGNQPQHF.

The V gene is TRBV4-3, the J gene TRBJ2-3; TRBD2 matches 10 bases. Trimming at V came to 1 base and at J to 4 bases, leaving 5 bases not matched to a gene. This CDR3 region has 16 residues. The germline V gene encodes CDR1 LGHNA and CDR2 YSLEER. The CDR3 region is CASSQASGGAADTQYF. The CDR3, as DNA: TGCGCCAGCAGCCAAGCAAGCGGGGGGGCCGCAGATACGCAGTATTTT.

The sample holds one count of this clone. This rearrangement joins TRBV30 to TRBJ1-1; no clear D. Germline CDR1 reads GTSNPN; CDR2 reads SVGIG (reference sequence). The CDR3 has 12 amino acids. Trimming stripped 6 bases from V and 8 bases from J, with 16 bases between. The CDR3 DNA is TGTGCCTGCCAGTGGTTTGGTGTGGAAGCTTTCTTT. Amino acid sequence: CACQWFGVEAFF.

The table lists this clone with a count of one. This chain connects TRBV29-1 to TRBJ1-1; D unclear. Between the trimmed V and J ends, which lost 5 bases and 1 base, there was a span of 5 bases. This CDR3 is 11 amino acids long. Germline CDR1 SQVTM, CDR2 ANQGSEA. The CDR3 coding sequence is TGCAGCGTTCGACGGAACACTGAAGCTTTCTTT. Protein sequence: CSVRRNTEAFF.

Of note for this clone: The junction departs from the called germline gene at one end, perhaps through a read error. The J gene is TRBJ2-5, the V gene TRBV2, with D possibly being TRBD2 (5 bases). The end of the DNA fits TRBJ2-7 better, so the J call may be wrong. Germline CDR1 is SNHLY and CDR2 is FYNNEI. This CDR3 region has 14 residues. The CDR3 DNA sequence: TGTGCCAGCCGTGATACCAGAGGGATTTACGAGCAGTACTTC. It is translated as CASRDTRGIYEQYF.

The rearrangement uses TRBV5-4 and TRBJ2-2; the D is unclear. From germline, CDR1 is SGHNT and CDR2 YYREEE (reference sequence). Deletions cut 1 base from V and 0 bases from J, with 4 bases between. This CDR3 is built from 14 residues. The CDR3 spells CASSLLSNTGELFF. The CDR3, as DNA: TGTGCCAGCAGCTTGTTATCGAACACCGGGGAGCTGTTTTTT.

The V and J genes are TRBV25-1 and TRBJ2-7; 7 bases map to TRBD2. In germline, CDR1 is MGHDK, CDR2 SYGVNS. CDR3 length: 13 amino acids. Trimming cost V 8 bases and J 3 bases; bases outside gene matches: 7. The CDR3 DNA is TGTGCCAGCTGTGGGAGGGACCACTACGAGCAGTACTTC. Translated, it gives CASCGRDHYEQYF.

This clone occurred once. The chain links TRBV6-1 to TRBJ2-1; D gene uncertain. The CDR3 covers 13 residues. Trimming left V 2 bases short and J 9 bases short, with 11 bases between. Germline V gives CDR1 MNHNS, CDR2 SASEGT. The CDR3 DNA reads as TGTGCCAGCAGTGAAAACGGACGAGGTGAGCAGTTCTTC. Protein: CASSENGRGEQFF.

This chain connects TRBV5-1 to TRBJ1-1, with 10 bases matching TRBD1. CDR1 is SGHRS and CDR2 is YFSETQ in the germline V gene. With 1 base clipped from V and 4 bases from J, the junction kept 7 bases outside the gene matches. The CDR3 contains 16 residues. CDR3 in amino acids: CASSLRSGTGVTEAFF. CDR3 in DNA: TGCGCCAGCAGCTTGCGCTCCGGGACAGGGGTCACTGAAGCTTTCTTT.